The rows below give T cell receptor beta chains drawn from one sample of a study of cytomegalovirus exposure and HLA in healthy donors. TCRdb keeps only in-frame clones here, not all; method: immunoSEQ multiplex PCR. This sample yields approximately 58,000 clones, of which around 83% are seen a single time; around 4.1% belongs to the top ten. Sequencing used PBMCs. These receptors were obtained from a young man in good health and CMV-seronegative. The CDR3 runs from the conserved cysteine through the conserved F or W. D genes are given only for firm matches. Size tells how often a clone was seen (once, few, many) or the class of an expanded clone, and some rows leave it out.

clone_size	d_call	v_call	j_call	cdr3_aa	cdr3_nt
once	TRBD2	TRBV5-4	TRBJ2-7	CASSLPGTSGLEQYF	TGTGCCAGCAGCTTGCCCGGGACTAGCGGGCTGGAGCAGTACTTC
-	-	TRBV5-1	TRBJ1-1	CASSLAPGDTEAFF	TGCGCCAGCAGCTTGGCACCAGGGGATACTGAAGCTTTCTTT
-	-	TRBV6-5	TRBJ2-7	CASSSTTGTYYEQYF	TGTGCCAGCAGTTCCACGACAGGTACCTACTACGAGCAGTACTTC
-	TRBD2	TRBV9	TRBJ2-2	CASSVRTSAGELFF	TGTGCCAGCAGCGTAAGGACTAGCGCCGGGGAGCTGTTTTTT
-	TRBD2	TRBV7-9	TRBJ2-5	CASSLASGEETQYF	TGTGCCAGCAGCTTAGCTAGCGGGGAAGAGACCCAGTACTTC
-	TRBD1	TRBV11-2	TRBJ1-2	CASSPIRDRGFGDYGYTF	TGTGCCAGCAGCCCCATCCGGGACAGGGGCTTTGGAGACTATGGCTACACCTTC
-	TRBD2	TRBV6-5	TRBJ2-5	CASSRAGGETQYF	TGTGCCAGCAGCCGAGCGGGGGGGGAGACCCAGTACTTC
-	-	TRBV4-1	TRBJ1-5	CASSQVSQGENQPQHF	TGCGCCAGCAGCCAAGTGTCACAGGGAGAAAATCAGCCCCAGCATTTT
few	TRBD2	TRBV5-6	TRBJ2-1	CASISGGRYNEQFF	TGTGCCAGTATAAGCGGGGGGCGTTACAATGAGCAGTTCTTC
-	-	TRBV7-2	TRBJ1-4	CASSMGRENEKLFF	TGTGCCAGCAGCATGGGTCGGGAGAATGAAAAACTGTTTTTT
-	-	TRBV27	TRBJ1-1	CASSPVGLKGLEDTEAFF	TGTGCCAGCAGTCCCGTGGGCTTAAAGGGGTTAGAGGACACTGAAGCTTTCTTT
-	-	TRBV27	TRBJ2-2	CASSPRDTNTGELFF	TGTGCCAGCAGTCCCAGGGACACGAACACCGGGGAGCTGTTTTTT
-	-	TRBV9	TRBJ1-4	CASSAGTGGEKLFF	TGTGCCAGCAGCGCCGGGACGGGGGGTGAAAAACTGTTTTTT
-	-	TRBV5-1	TRBJ2-7	CASSLYGDYEQYF	TGCGCCAGCAGCTTGTACGGGGACTACGAGCAGTACTTC
-	-	TRBV25-1	TRBJ2-3	CASSEFQGLGSTDTQYF	TGTGCCAGCAGTGAATTTCAGGGACTCGGTTCCACAGATACGCAGTATTTT
-	-	TRBV14	TRBJ2-3	CASSQDSGVRTDTQYF	TGTGCCAGCAGCCAAGATTCGGGAGTAAGGACAGATACGCAGTATTTT
-	TRBD1	TRBV4-2	TRBJ2-1	CASSQDGGTGALRGQFF	TGTGCCAGCAGCCAAGATGGGGGGACAGGGGCATTAAGGGGGCAGTTCTTC
-	TRBD2	TRBV6-5	TRBJ2-1	CASSGSGSVNNEQFF	TGTGCCAGCAGCGGTAGCGGGAGTGTCAACAATGAGCAGTTCTTC
-	-	TRBV6-6	TRBJ2-5	CASSYKDREQYF	TGTGCCAGCAGTTACAAGGATCGGGAGCAGTACTTC
few	TRBD2	TRBV19	TRBJ2-7	CASSIAVAGTKQSEQYF	TGTGCCAGTAGTATCGCGGTAGCGGGAACGAAACAAAGCGAGCAGTACTTC
few	-	TRBV18	TRBJ1-5	CASSPPGAQPQHF	TGTGCCAGCTCACCACCGGGGGCCCAGCCCCAGCATTTT
-	TRBD2	TRBV7-9	TRBJ2-5	CATSGRAQETQYF	TGTGCCACATCGGGGAGGGCTCAAGAGACCCAGTACTTC
-	TRBD2	TRBV7-8	TRBJ2-2	CASNREGTNTGELFF	TGTGCCAGCAATCGGGAGGGAACGAACACCGGGGAGCTGTTTTTT